Presented here are 7 T cell receptor beta chains from one specimen sequenced in a study of cytomegalovirus exposure and HLA in healthy donors. Researchers ran the PCR with 60 Vbeta and 13 Jbeta primers. Profiled with immunoSEQ multiplex PCR; TCRdb holds only in-frame clones, not every one. The top ten hold roughly 8.2% of the sample, which has 150,000 to 200,000 clones, roughly 77% seen once. The specimen sequenced was PBMCs. These receptors all stem from a woman between 40 and 50 years old in good health and CMV-seropositive.

This chain connects TRBV10-3 to TRBJ2-5; 8 nucleotides match TRBD1. TRBJ2-7 matches the DNA end more closely, so the J call is doubtful. Germline CDR1 is ENHRY and CDR2 is SYGVKD. The CDR3 sequence is 15 residues long. The CDR3 protein is CAINGEGGQEYEQYF. The CDR3 DNA is TGTGCCATCAATGGAGAGGGGGGACAGGAGTACGAGCAGTACTTC.

The J gene is TRBJ2-7, the V gene TRBV6-5; 7 bases fit TRBD2. The V and J ends lost 6 bases and 4 bases, in that order; junction bases with no gene match: 9. The CDR3 loop spans 14 amino acids. Germline V gives CDR1 MNHEY, CDR2 SVGAGI. The CDR3 spells CASRYSGARYEQYF. The CDR3 DNA is TGTGCCAGCAGATACAGCGGGGCGCGGTACGAGCAGTACTTC.

The gene calls are TRBV28 and TRBJ1-2; D unresolved. Germline CDR1 and CDR2: MDHEN and SYDVKM. This CDR3 region has 13 residues. The ends were cut back, 7 bases at V and 2 bases at J, with 11 bases in the middle. In nucleotides, the CDR3 is TGTGCCAGCATGCGGGAGTTGAACTATGGCTACACCTTC. Translation gives CASMRELNYGYTF.

The rearrangement links TRBV2 to TRBJ2-1; 8 bases match TRBD2. The germline gives CDR1 SNHLY, CDR2 FYNNEI. This CDR3 has 12 residues. V lost 8 bases, J lost 7 bases, and 4 bases stayed unmatched. This CDR3 is CASSGGRNEQFF. In DNA form, the CDR3 reads TGTGCCAGCTCGGGAGGGCGGAATGAGCAGTTCTTC.

The chain employs TRBV4-3 and TRBJ2-2, with D tentatively TRBD1 (6 bases). V was shortened by 5 bases and J by 3 bases, with 10 bases between the two germline ends. The CDR3 spans 14 residues. CDR1 LGHNA and CDR2 YSLEER come from the germline V gene. The CDR3 nucleotides read TGCGCCAGCAGCTACAGGGACCACACCGGGGAGCTGTTTTTT. It translates to CASSYRDHTGELFF.

The V call is TRBV2, the J call TRBJ2-3; 7 bases line up with TRBD2. There are 16 residues in the CDR3. Per germline, CDR1 SNHLY and CDR2 FYNNEI. V shed 7 bases and J 5 bases; nucleotides not matched to a gene: 15. The CDR3 nucleotides read TGTGCCAGCATGCCCCTGGGGCGGGAGTCGGGAGATACGCAGTATTTT. This sequence encodes CASMPLGRESGDTQYF.

This clone appeared a single time. V and J are TRBV5-1 and TRBJ2-3; D is possibly TRBD2 (7 bases). The CDR3 runs 14 residues. V lost 4 bases to trimming and J lost 6 bases, with 15 bases between them. Germline V gives CDR1 SGHRS, CDR2 YFSETQ. In DNA form, the CDR3 reads TGCGCCAGCAGCCAAGGACTAGGGGGGGATACGCAGTATTTT. Amino acids: CASSQGLGGDTQYF.